These 7 T cell receptor beta chains came from one sample sequenced in a study of shared clonotypes between healthy human individuals. Positively selected for CCR7, the CD45RO-negative cells used as naive CD8 cells excluded terminally differentiated effector memory CD45RA+ cells. Assay used: immunoSEQ multiplex PCR; TCRdb lists only in-frame clones, some missing. The repertoire includes hundreds of thousands of clones, 95% to 96% of them detected once, and more than 0.085% sits in the top ten. The sequenced material came from naive CD8+ T cells sorted from blood. These receptors were taken from a woman under 40 in good health.

The V gene is TRBV11-2, the J gene TRBJ2-2; 7 nucleotides line up with TRBD1. J gave up 2 bases and V 3 bases, and 12 bases lay outside the gene matches. Germline CDR1 SGHAT, CDR2 FQNNGV. CDR3 length equals 18 residues. This CDR3 reads CASSLVQGYATNTGELFF. The CDR3 coding sequence is TGTGCCAGCAGCTTGGTACAGGGGTATGCTACAAACACCGGGGAGCTGTTTTTT.

This chain uses TRBV6-5 with TRBJ2-1; 7 bases fit TRBD2. This CDR3 is 14 amino acids long. Germline-derived CDR1 and CDR2 are MNHEY and SVGAGI. Unmatched junction bases numbered 6, after V lost 5 bases and J lost 5 bases. The CDR3 DNA follows: TGTGCCAGCAGTGGACTAGGAGTTAACAATGAGCAGTTCTTC. Residues: CASSGLGVNNEQFF.

V usage is TRBV10-1 and J usage is TRBJ2-3; D perhaps matches TRBD2 (6 bases). The V end lost 0 bases, the J end lost 4 bases, and 11 bases lay between the germline ends. The CDR3 has 15 residues. Germline loops: CDR1 WNHNN, CDR2 SYGVQD (reference sequence). As DNA, the CDR3 is TGCGCCAGCAGTGAGTCGTTCTCTAGCGCAGATACGCAGTATTTT. Translation gives CASSESFSSADTQYF.

Regarding this clone: This specimen includes other DNA sequences encoding the same CDR3. The chain carries TRBV27 and TRBJ1-1; D is undetermined. The CDR3 sequence is 11 residues long. Trimming removed 2 bases at V and 6 bases at J, with 4 bases between. Germline V lookup: CDR1 MNHEY, CDR2 SMNVEV (reference sequence). Here the CDR3 DNA reads TGTGCCAGCAGTTTAGGCGCTGAAGCTTTCTTT. Protein sequence: CASSLGAEAFF.

The DNA for the CDR3 is TGTGCCAGCAGCTCCCCCGCCCCCACGGGAGGGCCTTACGAGCAGTACTTC. Its translation is CASSSPAPTGGPYEQYF. This rearrangement joins TRBV13 to TRBJ2-7; 8 bases map to TRBD2. The CDR3 extends over 17 amino acids. The germline V gene has CDR1 PRHDT and CDR2 FYEKMQ (reference sequence). Trimming removed 4 bases from V and 4 bases from J; junction bases left unmatched: 15. The full variable domain, its missing parts supplied by reference TRBV13 and TRBJ2-7, is AAGVIQSPRHLIKEKRETATLKCYPIPRHDTVYWYQQGPGQDPQFLISFYEKMQSDKGSIPDRFSAQQFSDYHSELNMSSLELGDSALYFCASSSPAPTGGPYEQYFGPGTRLTVT.

The chain joins TRBV27 to TRBJ2-7, with D possibly matching TRBD1 (5 bases). The length of the CDR3 is 12 residues. Per germline, CDR1 MNHEY and CDR2 SMNVEV (reference sequence). Trimming stripped 2 bases from V and 8 bases from J, with 10 bases between. CDR3 in amino acids: CASSLQGIKQYF. In DNA, the CDR3 is TGTGCCAGCAGTTTACAGGGTATTAAGCAGTACTTC.

On this clone: This same CDR3 is encoded by further DNA sequences in the sample. The CDR3 DNA sequence: TGTGCCAGCAGCCTCGCGGGGGCTACCGAAGCTTTCTTT. This codes for CASSLAGATEAFF. The chain carries TRBV5-6 and TRBJ1-1; TRBD1 might be the D (6 bases). The CDR3 consists of 13 residues. The V gene lost 4 bases and the J gene lost 8 bases, with 15 bases spanning the gap. Germline lookup yields CDR1 SGHDT and CDR2 YYEEEE.